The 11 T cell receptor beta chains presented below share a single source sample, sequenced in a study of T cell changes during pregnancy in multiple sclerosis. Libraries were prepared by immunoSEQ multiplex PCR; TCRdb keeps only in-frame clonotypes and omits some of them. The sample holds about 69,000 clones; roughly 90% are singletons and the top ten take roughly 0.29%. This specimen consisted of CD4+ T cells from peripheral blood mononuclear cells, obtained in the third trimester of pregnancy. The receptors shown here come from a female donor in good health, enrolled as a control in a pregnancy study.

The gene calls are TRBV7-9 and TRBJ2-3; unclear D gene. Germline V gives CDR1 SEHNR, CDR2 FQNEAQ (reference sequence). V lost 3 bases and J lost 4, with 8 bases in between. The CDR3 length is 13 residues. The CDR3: CASSLAGSDTQYF. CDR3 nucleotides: TGTGCCAGCAGCTTGGCAGGATCAGATACGCAGTATTTT.

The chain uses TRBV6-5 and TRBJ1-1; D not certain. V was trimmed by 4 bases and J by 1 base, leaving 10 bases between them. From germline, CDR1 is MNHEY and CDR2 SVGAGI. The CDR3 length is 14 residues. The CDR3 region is CASSSPRANTEAFF. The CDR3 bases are TGTGCCAGCAGTTCTCCGCGCGCGAACACTGAAGCTTTCTTT.

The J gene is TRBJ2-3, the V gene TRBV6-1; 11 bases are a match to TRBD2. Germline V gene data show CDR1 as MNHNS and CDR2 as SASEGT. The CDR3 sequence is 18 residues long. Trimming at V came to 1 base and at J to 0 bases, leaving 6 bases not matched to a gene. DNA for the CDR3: TGTGCCAGCAGTGAAGATCTAGCGGGGGGTACTAGCACAGATACGCAGTATTTT. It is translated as CASSEDLAGGTSTDTQYF.

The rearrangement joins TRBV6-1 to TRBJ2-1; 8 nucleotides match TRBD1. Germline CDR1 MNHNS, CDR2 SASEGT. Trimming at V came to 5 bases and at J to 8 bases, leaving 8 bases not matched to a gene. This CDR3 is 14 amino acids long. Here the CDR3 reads CASSRTGGQDEQFF. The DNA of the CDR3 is TGTGCCAGCAGTCGCACAGGGGGTCAGGATGAGCAGTTCTTC.

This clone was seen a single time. CDR3 sequence: CASSFRKPAGGHTYEQYF. The CDR3 DNA reads as TGTGCCAGCAGCTTTCGGAAGCCAGCGGGGGGCCATACCTACGAGCAGTACTTC. The J gene is TRBJ2-7, the V gene TRBV7-2, with 9 bases that match TRBD2. The CDR3 is 18 amino acids. V shed 3 bases and J 2 bases; nucleotides not matched to a gene: 14. Germline lookup yields CDR1 SGHTA and CDR2 FQGNSA.

This CDR3 is CSAFRLAEQYF. The CDR3 coding sequence is TGCAGTGCTTTCCGCTTAGCCGAGCAGTACTTC. The chain is built from TRBV20-1 and TRBJ2-7; no clear D gene. CDR1 is DFQATT, CDR2 SNEGSKA, per germline (reference sequence). The CDR3 totals 11 residues. V was clipped by 5 bases and J by 6 bases, with 11 bases between them.

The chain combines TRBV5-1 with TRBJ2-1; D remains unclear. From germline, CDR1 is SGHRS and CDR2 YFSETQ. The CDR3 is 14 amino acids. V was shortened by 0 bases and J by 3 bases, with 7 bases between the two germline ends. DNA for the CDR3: TGCGCCAGCAGCTTGGTGCTAGACTACAATGAGCAGTTCTTC. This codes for CASSLVLDYNEQFF.

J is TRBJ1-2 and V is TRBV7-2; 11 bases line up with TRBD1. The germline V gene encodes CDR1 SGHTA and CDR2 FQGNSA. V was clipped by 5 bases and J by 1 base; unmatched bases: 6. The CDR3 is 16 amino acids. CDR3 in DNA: TGTGCCAGCAGCCGGGGACAGGGGGACAGTAACTATGGCTACACCTTC. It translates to CASSRGQGDSNYGYTF.

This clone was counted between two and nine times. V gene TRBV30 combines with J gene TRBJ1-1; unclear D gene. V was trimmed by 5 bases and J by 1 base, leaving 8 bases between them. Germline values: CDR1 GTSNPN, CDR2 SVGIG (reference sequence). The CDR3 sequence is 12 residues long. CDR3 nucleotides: TGTGCCTGGGGAGTGACGAACACTGAAGCTTTCTTT. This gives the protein CAWGVTNTEAFF.

The CDR3 nucleotides are TGTGCCAGCAGTTCCCCACTAGCGGGGGCTGAATACGAGCAGTACTTC. Its translation is CASSSPLAGAEYEQYF. V gene TRBV6-6 combines with J gene TRBJ2-7; 11 bases are a match to TRBD2. The germline V gene has CDR1 MNHNY and CDR2 SVGAGI (reference sequence). The CDR3 consists of 16 residues. Germline trimming cut 4 bases from V and 4 bases from J; bases unmatched to any gene: 9.

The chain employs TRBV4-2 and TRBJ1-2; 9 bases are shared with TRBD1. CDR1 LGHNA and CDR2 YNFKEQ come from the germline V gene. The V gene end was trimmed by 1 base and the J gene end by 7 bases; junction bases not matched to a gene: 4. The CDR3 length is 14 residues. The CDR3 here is CASSQGGQGTGYTF. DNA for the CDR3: TGTGCCAGCAGCCAAGGGGGACAGGGAACTGGCTACACCTTC.